This TCR beta chain was obtained from a study of blood T cells in healthy people across ages. Study results and limitations: Whereas aged donors had fewer naive CD4+ cells, long-lived donors had more of them and higher diversity.

The CDR3 has 15 residues. V lost 0 bases to trimming and J lost 11 bases, with 19 bases between them. Germline V lookup: CDR1 KGHSH, CDR2 LQKENI. Turning to this clonotype: What it recognizes is unknown.

The authors drew 8.5 to 10 milliliters of peripheral blood from each donor. A minimum of 6.5 million PBMCs was isolated per sample. With a J-beta primer mix and a sample-barcoded 5' primer, a second PCR ran about 7 to 12 cycles. Every sample gave at least 2.5 million paired-end reads containing CDR3. TCRdb ran MiXCR on the 5' RACE reads and lists one entry per CDR3 protein. The table lists 600,000 to 1,000,000 distinct CDR3 sequences, more than 45% of them singletons. The V and J genes are TRBV18 and TRBJ2-5, with D perhaps matching TRBD1 or TRBD2 (6 bases each). The sequenced sample consisted of blood. The sequence was obtained from a man in his thirties or forties in good health. The CDR3 here is CASSPPQGTVREQYF. CDR3 DNA: TGTGCCAGCTCACCACCCCAGGGGACGGTTCGGGAGCAGTACTTC.